This entry lists 3 T cell receptor beta chains sequenced from one sample in a study of T cell repertoires in cytomegalovirus infection. Each CDR3 protein is one row after TCRdb ran MiXCR on the reads. The sample lists approximately 200,000 distinct CDR3 sequences, approximately 30% seen once, with about 28% in the top ten. Material for sequencing was PBMCs. The receptors derive from a human donor in good health (CMV status not recorded). Some clones in this sample may be carry-over from other donors' samples.

The J gene is TRBJ2-7, the V gene TRBV6-2 or TRBV6-3, with D perhaps TRBD1 (5 bases). CDR1 MNHEY and CDR2 SVGEGT come from the germline V gene. The CDR3 is 16 amino acids. V dropped 2 bases and J dropped 5 bases, with 19 bases sitting between them. The CDR3 loop reads CASSYRIGKGLNEQYF. CDR3 DNA: TGTGCCAGCAGTTACCGAATAGGGAAGGGGCTCAACGAGCAGTACTTC.

This clonotype was seen more than once but under ten times. The DNA for the CDR3 is TGTGCCAGCAGCTCGGGACTGTTCACCGGGGAGCTGTTTTTT. Amino acid sequence: CASSSGLFTGELFF. The chain employs TRBV5-6 and TRBJ2-2; weak D call: TRBD2 (6 bases). Germline assignment: CDR1 SGHDT and CDR2 YYEEEE. With 3 bases removed from V and 4 bases from J, the gap between germline ends came to 10 bases. This CDR3 spans 14 amino acids.

This clonotype came up a few times. The chain is built from TRBV4-3 and TRBJ2-3, with D perhaps matching TRBD1 (6 bases). The V end lost 0 bases, the J end lost 2 bases, and 15 bases lay between the germline ends. This CDR3 spans 17 amino acids. Germline V gene sequence: CDR1 LGHNA, CDR2 YSLEER. DNA for the CDR3: TGCGCCAGCAGCCAAGACCTTCAGGACAGCTTCACAGATACGCAGTATTTT. Translating gives CASSQDLQDSFTDTQYF.